These 29 T cell receptor beta chains came from one sample sequenced in a study of shared clonotypes between healthy human individuals. Sequencing was performed with immunoSEQ multiplex PCR; in TCRdb, only in-frame clones are kept and a portion is missing. The profile shows around 1 million clones, around three quarters of them singletons. Sequenced: memory CD4+ T cells sorted from blood. The subset is: CD45RA-negative fraction. These receptors all stem from a man between 18 and 29 years old in good health.

This clone appeared once. One end of the junction fails to match germline, which may point to a read error. V usage is TRBV6-4 and J usage is TRBJ1-3; no definite D call. Germline loops: CDR1 MRHNA, CDR2 SNTAGT. This CDR3 has 13 amino acids. DNA for the CDR3: TGTGCCAGCAGTGTTAACCCTGGAAACACCACATATTTT. Amino acids: CASSVNPGNTTYF.

CDR3 DNA sequence: TGTGCCAGTAGTACGACACTATCGAGCTCCTATAATTCACCCCTCCACTTT. Translating gives CASSTTLSSSYNSPLHF. V gene TRBV19 combines with J gene TRBJ1-6; D is undetermined. Germline V gene sequence: CDR1 LNHDA, CDR2 SQIVND (reference sequence). V was pared by 4 bases and J by 0 bases, with 13 bases between. The CDR3 extends over 17 amino acids. Together with reference TRBV19 and TRBJ1-6, the CDR3 gives the full variable domain: DGGITQSPKYLFRKEGQNVTLSCEQNLNHDAMYWYRQDPGQGLRLIYYSQIVNDFQKGDIAEGYSVSREKKESFPLTVTSAQKNPTAFYLCASSTTLSSSYNSPLHFGNGTRLTVT.

This clone was seen once. CDR3 bases: TGTGCCAGCAGTTACTCGCGGGGTCACGACGAGCAGTACTTC. As protein: CASSYSRGHDEQYF. V usage is TRBV6-6 and J usage is TRBJ2-7; the D gene is possibly TRBD2 (6 bases). This CDR3 spans 14 amino acids. The germline CDR1 and CDR2 sequences are MNHNY and SVGAGI (reference sequence). V was clipped by 0 bases and J by 5 bases, with 11 bases between them.

The sample holds a few counts of this clone. The chain employs TRBV10-1 and TRBJ2-1; TRBD2 matches 11 bases. Germline CDR1 reads WNHNN; CDR2 reads SYGVQD (reference sequence). This CDR3 is 15 amino acids long. The J segment lost 7 bases and the V segment lost 3 bases, leaving 5 bases of the junction unmatched. The CDR3 nucleotides are TGCGCCAGCAGTGATCCTAGCGGGGGGACGAATGAGCAGTTCTTC. Translating it yields CASSDPSGGTNEQFF.

Details on this clone: A much larger clone differs from this one at a single base, so this may be a read error. The sample contains more than one DNA sequence encoding this CDR3. In DNA, the CDR3 is TGTGCCAGCAGCCTAGACAGGAACACTGAAGCTTTCTTT. Amino acid sequence: CASSLDRNTEAFF. The chain uses TRBV7-2 and TRBJ1-1, with D possibly being TRBD1 (5 bases). Trimming shortened V by 5 bases and J by 1 base, and 8 bases separated the two germline ends. CDR3 length: 13 amino acids. CDR1 SGHTA and CDR2 FQGNSA come from the germline V gene. Full variable domain (missing parts from reference TRBV7-2 and TRBJ1-1): GAGVSQSPSNKVTEKGKDVELRCDPISGHTALYWYRQSLGQGLEFLIYFQGNSAPDKSGLPSDRFSAERTGGSVSTLTIQRTQQEDSAVYLCASSLDRNTEAFFGQGTRLTVV.

This sequence joins TRBV4-3 and TRBJ1-4, with D maybe TRBD1 (5 bases). Germline CDR1 LGHNA, CDR2 YSLEER. V was cut by 0 bases and J by 3 bases, with 11 bases left in between. This CDR3 is 16 amino acids long. The CDR3 is CASSQEFDRPNEKLFF. The CDR3 coding sequence is TGCGCCAGCAGCCAAGAGTTCGACAGACCTAATGAAAAACTGTTTTTT.

This clone has only one observation. This sequence joins TRBV13 and TRBJ2-5, with 7 bases that match TRBD2. Germline V gene lookup returns CDR1 PRHDT and CDR2 FYEKMQ (reference sequence). Trimming cost V 5 bases and J 4 bases; bases outside gene matches: 13. This CDR3 is built from 16 residues. The CDR3 protein is CASSGAHGTIGETQYF. CDR3 DNA sequence: TGTGCCAGCAGCGGAGCCCATGGGACTATAGGAGAGACCCAGTACTTC.

This chain joins TRBV28 and TRBJ2-2, with 9 bases aligning to TRBD2. The CDR3 runs 21 residues. Germline trimming cut 6 bases from V and 2 bases from J; bases unmatched to any gene: 22. From germline, CDR1 is MDHEN and CDR2 SYDVKM. The CDR3 loop is CASRGGLGVRATSGNTGELFF. For the CDR3, the DNA is TGTGCCAGCAGAGGGGGGCTTGGCGTCAGGGCGACTAGCGGAAACACCGGGGAGCTGTTTTTT.

The genes are TRBV2 and TRBJ1-2; 9 nucleotides match TRBD1. Germline loops: CDR1 SNHLY, CDR2 FYNNEI. Trimming removed 7 bases from V and 8 bases from J; junction bases left unmatched: 11. The CDR3 consists of 14 residues. CDR3 nucleotide sequence: TGTGCCAGCAAAACCGGGACAGGGCCCTGGGGCTACACCTTC. This codes for CASKTGTGPWGYTF. Full variable domain (missing parts from reference TRBV2 and TRBJ1-2): EPEVTQTPSHQVTQMGQEVILRCVPISNHLYFYWYRQILGQKVEFLVSFYNNEISEKSEIFDDQFSVERPDGSNFTLKIRSTKLEDSAMYFCASKTGTGPWGYTFGSGTRLTVV.

The V and J genes are TRBV29-1 and TRBJ1-2; the D gene is possibly TRBD1 (5 bases). The length of the CDR3 is 14 residues. The V end was cut by 6 bases, the J end by 6 bases, with 20 bases between. Germline V gene lookup returns CDR1 SQVTM and CDR2 ANQGSEA. As DNA, the CDR3 is TGCAGCGTCGCCCGTGTATGGCAGGGAAATGGCTACACCTTC. Translated, it gives CSVARVWQGNGYTF.

On this clone: At one boundary the junction diverges from the germline segment, which might be a read error. The V and J genes are TRBV7-7 and TRBJ2-3; D call uncertain. CDR1 is SSHAT and CDR2 is FNYEAQ in the germline V gene (reference sequence). The CDR3 extends over 14 amino acids. CDR3 in DNA: TGTGCTAGCAGCTCTGGGCCCGGCGGAAATACGCAGTATTTT. Encoded protein: CASSSGPGGNTQYF.

The V gene is TRBV5-6, the J gene TRBJ2-3; TRBD2 matches at 14 bases. Trimming cost V 4 bases and J 3 bases; bases outside gene matches: 10. The CDR3 contains 18 residues. Germline V gives CDR1 SGHDT, CDR2 YYEEEE. CDR3 sequence (DNA): TGTGCCAGCAGCAGCTTGGGGACTAGCGGGAGATTTACAGATACGCAGTATTTT. It yields the protein CASSSLGTSGRFTDTQYF.

In this sample, this clone turned up once. V gene TRBV7-2 combines with J gene TRBJ1-1, with 8 nucleotides matching TRBD1. CDR1 is SGHTA and CDR2 is FQGNSA in the germline V gene. CDR3 length: 14 residues. The trim removed 6 bases at V and 4 bases at J, leaving 7 bases unmatched. Here the CDR3 DNA reads TGTGCCAGCAGGTCGACAGGGGCGCCCACTGAAGCTTTCTTT. It translates to CASRSTGAPTEAFF.

For this clone: This same CDR3 is encoded by further DNA sequences in the sample. The genes are TRBV2 and TRBJ1-2; no reliable D call. CDR1 and CDR2 (germline): SNHLY, FYNNEI. The CDR3 is made up of 12 amino acids. Trimming removed 4 bases at V and 0 bases at J, with 3 bases between. CDR3 region: CASSGANYGYTF. DNA of the CDR3: TGTGCCAGCAGTGGGGCTAACTATGGCTACACCTTC.

V gene TRBV5-1 combines with J gene TRBJ2-4; tentatively, D is TRBD1 (6 bases). There are 15 residues in the CDR3. Germline lookup yields CDR1 SGHRS and CDR2 YFSETQ. Trimming pared 0 bases from V and 8 bases from J, leaving 15 bases between. The CDR3 sequence is CASSLALGPGDIQYF. The DNA of the CDR3 is TGCGCCAGCAGCTTGGCCTTGGGGCCAGGGGACATTCAGTACTTC.

The chain combines TRBV5-5 with TRBJ2-3, with 7 bases lining up with TRBD2. The ends lost 0 bases at V and 2 bases at J; junction bases unmatched: 6. CDR1 is SGHKS and CDR2 is YYEKEE in the germline V gene (reference sequence). The CDR3 extends over 16 amino acids. The CDR3 coding sequence is TGTGCCAGCAGCTTGGCCATGGGGGGGTCCACAGATACGCAGTATTTT. It specifies CASSLAMGGSTDTQYF.

The rearrangement links TRBV7-9 to TRBJ2-3; 8 positions match TRBD1. The J segment lost 2 bases and the V segment lost 5 bases, leaving 6 bases of the junction unmatched. Germline-derived CDR1 and CDR2 are SEHNR and FQNEAQ (reference sequence). The CDR3 covers 15 residues. As DNA, the CDR3 is TGTGCCAGCAGCCCGGGACAGGCGGACACAGATACGCAGTATTTT. Protein sequence: CASSPGQADTDTQYF.

A remark on this clone: Additional DNA sequences in this sample encode the identical CDR3. The chain has TRBV18 and TRBJ2-3; D remains ambiguous. V dropped 3 bases and J dropped 6 bases, with 10 bases sitting between them. CDR1 and CDR2 (germline): KGHSH, LQKENI. This CDR3 is 13 amino acids long. The CDR3 protein is CASSPPVGDTQYF. The CDR3 DNA reads as TGTGCCAGCTCACCCCCCGTCGGCGATACGCAGTATTTT.

The chain has TRBV5-5 and TRBJ2-7; D call uncertain. Germline V CDR1 and CDR2: SGHKS, YYEKEE (reference sequence). The V and J ends lost 0 bases and 5 bases respectively, with 6 bases between them. The CDR3 covers 12 residues. The CDR3 here is CASSLGGDEQYF. CDR3 nucleotide sequence: TGTGCCAGCAGCTTGGGGGGTGACGAGCAGTACTTC.

The chain carries TRBV7-2 and TRBJ1-2, with D possibly being TRBD1 (5 bases). Germline V gives CDR1 SGHTA, CDR2 FQGNSA. The V gene lost 5 bases and the J gene lost 8 bases, with 27 bases spanning the gap. CDR3 length: 17 residues. The CDR3 DNA is TGTGCCAGCAGCCTCACAGGAAATACACTCGTAAAATGGGGCTACACCTTC. Translation gives CASSLTGNTLVKWGYTF.

This chain joins TRBV6-6 and TRBJ2-3; 8 bases are a match to TRBD2. There are 15 residues in the CDR3. Germline lookup yields CDR1 MNHNY and CDR2 SVGAGI (reference sequence). V lost 0 bases, J lost 4 bases, and 3 bases stayed unmatched. CDR3 DNA: TGTGCCAGCAGTTACTCGGGACTAGGCCCAGATACGCAGTATTTT. Its translation is CASSYSGLGPDTQYF.

Details on this clone: A much more abundant neighbour one base away suggests this may be a read error. The CDR3 loop is CASSETGGGASGELFF. CDR3 sequence (DNA): TGTGCCAGCAGTGAGACTGGCGGGGGGGCCTCCGGGGAGCTGTTTTTT. This chain uses TRBV10-3 with TRBJ2-2, with 9 bases lining up with TRBD2. Germline V lookup: CDR1 ENHRY, CDR2 SYGVKD. CDR3 length: 16 amino acids.

A remark on this clone: Additional DNA sequences in this sample encode the identical CDR3. The chain couples TRBV5-6 to TRBJ2-7; D is ambiguous. CDR3 size: 12 residues. Trimming stripped 0 bases from V and 3 bases from J, with 4 bases between. In germline, CDR1 is SGHDT, CDR2 YYEEEE. The CDR3 here is CASSLASYEQYF. In DNA, the CDR3 is TGTGCCAGCAGCTTGGCCAGCTACGAGCAGTACTTC.

As for this clone: This CDR3 is also generated by other DNA sequences in the sample. The V and J genes are TRBV5-1 and TRBJ2-7; 11 nucleotides match TRBD2. Trimming removed 4 bases from V and 1 base from J; junction bases left unmatched: 4. The CDR3 has 15 residues. Germline V CDR1 and CDR2: SGHRS, YFSETQ. This CDR3 reads CASSLTSGGSYEQYF. The CDR3 DNA is TGCGCCAGCAGCCTTACTAGCGGGGGTTCCTACGAGCAGTACTTC.

The genes are TRBV5-6 and TRBJ1-2, with D uncertain. Trimming took 1 base from V and 5 from J, leaving 9 bases between them. Germline values: CDR1 SGHDT, CDR2 YYEEEE. The CDR3 runs 13 residues. This CDR3 reads CASSLLDSYGYTF. Here the CDR3 DNA reads TGTGCCAGCAGCTTGTTAGATTCTTATGGCTACACCTTC.

The chain combines TRBV19 with TRBJ1-1; D remains ambiguous. The V end lost 9 bases, the J end lost 6 bases, and 17 bases lay between the germline ends. Germline V gives CDR1 LNHDA, CDR2 SQIVND (reference sequence). This CDR3 is built from 13 residues. The CDR3 loop reads CARVPIVCAEAFF. The CDR3 nucleotides are TGTGCCAGAGTACCGATTGTGTGCGCTGAAGCTTTCTTT. The full variable domain, rest sourced from reference TRBV19 and TRBJ1-1, is DGGITQSPKYLFRKEGQNVTLSCEQNLNHDAMYWYRQDPGQGLRLIYYSQIVNDFQKGDIAEGYSVSREKKESFPLTVTSAQKNPTAFYLCARVPIVCAEAFFGQGTRLTVV.

This chain joins TRBV7-9 and TRBJ1-3, with D possibly matching TRBD1 (6 bases). Germline values: CDR1 SEHNR, CDR2 FQNEAQ (reference sequence). V was shortened by 6 bases and J by 0 bases, with 15 bases between the two germline ends. The CDR3 contains 16 residues. CDR3 sequence reads: CASRPKGGPSGNTIYF. As DNA, the CDR3 is TGTGCCAGCAGGCCGAAGGGGGGTCCCTCTGGAAACACCATATATTTT.

This clone has only one observation. This chain joins TRBV6-5 and TRBJ2-7; 11 bases are a match to TRBD1. The CDR3 consists of 15 residues. Germline CDR1 is MNHEY and CDR2 is SVGAGI. Trimming cost V 6 bases and J 6 bases; bases outside gene matches: 10. In nucleotides, the CDR3 is TGTGCCAGCAGGCCACCACGGACAGGGGGCCTCGAGCAGTACTTC. Its protein product is CASRPPRTGGLEQYF.

The chain combines TRBV9 with TRBJ1-1; a possible D gene is TRBD1 (6 bases). CDR1 and CDR2 (germline): SGDLS, YYNGEE. The length of the CDR3 is 14 residues. V gave up 1 base and J gave up 5 bases, with 12 bases separating them. The CDR3 nucleotides are TGTGCCAGCAGCGTAAACAGGGATAGTACTGAAGCTTTCTTT. Translated: CASSVNRDSTEAFF.